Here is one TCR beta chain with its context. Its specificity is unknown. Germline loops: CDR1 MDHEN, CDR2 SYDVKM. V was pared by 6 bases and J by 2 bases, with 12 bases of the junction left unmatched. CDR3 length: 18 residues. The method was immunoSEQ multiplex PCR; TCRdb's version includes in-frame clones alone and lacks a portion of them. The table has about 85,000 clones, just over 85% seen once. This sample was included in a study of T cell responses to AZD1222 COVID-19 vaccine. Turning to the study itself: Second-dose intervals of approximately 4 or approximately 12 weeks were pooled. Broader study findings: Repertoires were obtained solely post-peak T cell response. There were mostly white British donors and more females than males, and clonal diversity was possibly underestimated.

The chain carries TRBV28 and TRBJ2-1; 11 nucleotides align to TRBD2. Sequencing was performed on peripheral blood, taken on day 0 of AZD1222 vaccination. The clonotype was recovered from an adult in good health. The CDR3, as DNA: TGTGCCAGCAGCCCCGGGGGTATAGCGGGAGGGACCTACAATGAGCAGTTCTTC. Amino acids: CASSPGGIAGGTYNEQFF.